This T cell receptor (beta chain) was sequenced for a study of T cell responses to AZD1222 COVID-19 vaccine. On the study more broadly: Second-dose timings of about 4 or about 12 weeks were pooled.

Of note for this clone: Its antigen remains unidentified.

The table came from immunoSEQ multiplex PCR; TCRdb's copy has only in-frame clones and leaves some out. The repertoire holds about 120,000 clones, with around 94% as singletons. This CDR3 region has 16 residues. Germline V CDR1 and CDR2: LNHNV, YYDKDF (reference sequence). The V and J ends lost 0 bases and 7 bases, in that order; junction bases with no gene match: 10. General observations from the study: Close to half of spike-specific TCRs reportedly recognize unmutated variant regions. There were repertoire samples only from the period after the peak T cell response. The donor cohort was predominantly white British with a female majority, and clonal diversity may have been underestimated.

The chain joins TRBV15 to TRBJ2-5, with 8 nucleotides matching TRBD1. The sample in question was peripheral blood, obtained on day 0 of AZD1222 vaccination. This receptor was obtained from an adult in good health. In DNA, the CDR3 is TGTGCCACCAGCAGAGATGGGGGGACAGGTATCTGGACCCAGTACTTC. Translation gives CATSRDGGTGIWTQYF.